These 4 T cell receptor beta chains originate from one sample sequenced in a study of T cells in Graves' hyperthyroidism and ophthalmopathy. Regions amplified from RNA transcripts were the TCR beta CDR3 regions. TCR CDR3 regions were first amplified by RT-PCR with HTBI primers. Each CDR3 protein gets one entry after TCRdb re-called the multiplex PCR reads with MiXCR. The sample includes about 400,000 distinct CDR3 sequences, around a sixth of them seen just once. Sequenced: blood. The receptors originated from a young woman with Graves' hyperthyroidism that later progressed to Graves' ophthalmopathy.

The chain carries TRBV4-1 and TRBJ2-1; D is possibly TRBD2 (5 bases). Looked up from germline, CDR1 is MGHRA and CDR2 is YSYEKL. The V and J ends lost 3 bases and 14 bases respectively, with 23 bases between them. The CDR3 sequence is 15 residues long. This CDR3 is CASSHSLGLTSLEFF. Here the CDR3 DNA reads TGCGCCAGCAGCCACTCCCTAGGACTCACCTCACTAGAGTTCTTC.

V usage is TRBV30 and J usage is TRBJ2-1, with 7 nucleotides matching TRBD2. The CDR3 spans 14 residues. The V segment lost 4 bases and the J segment 7 bases; nucleotides outside the gene matches: 10. The germline gives CDR1 GTSNPN, CDR2 SVGIG (reference sequence). CDR3 sequence (DNA): TGTGCCTGGACGCGACTAGCAGTTTGGAATGAGCAGTTCTTC. It encodes CAWTRLAVWNEQFF.

The gene calls are TRBV24-1 and TRBJ2-1, with 9 bases identical to TRBD1. V lost 4 bases and J lost 6; bases outside the gene matches: 3. This CDR3 spans 14 amino acids. The germline V gene has CDR1 KGHDR and CDR2 SFDVKD. For the CDR3, the DNA is TGTGCCACCAGTGACCCGACAGGGGGCAATGAGCAGTTCTTC. Encoded protein: CATSDPTGGNEQFF.

This rearrangement joins TRBV28 to TRBJ1-5; TRBD1 aligns across 7 bases. This CDR3 has 17 residues. The trim removed 10 bases at V and 1 base at J, leaving 16 bases unmatched. CDR1 and CDR2 (germline): MDHEN, SYDVKM. For the CDR3, the DNA is TGTGCCACCCGAACAGGGGAGGTGGGCAAAAGCAATCAGCCCCAGCATTTT. Translating it yields CATRTGEVGKSNQPQHF. Combining the CDR3 with reference TRBV28 and TRBJ1-5 gives the whole variable domain DVKVTQSSRYLVKRTGEKVFLECVQDMDHENMFWYRQDPGLGLRLIYFSYDVKMKEKGDIPEGYSVSREKKERFSLILESASTNQTSMYLCATRTGEVGKSNQPQHFGDGTRLSIL.